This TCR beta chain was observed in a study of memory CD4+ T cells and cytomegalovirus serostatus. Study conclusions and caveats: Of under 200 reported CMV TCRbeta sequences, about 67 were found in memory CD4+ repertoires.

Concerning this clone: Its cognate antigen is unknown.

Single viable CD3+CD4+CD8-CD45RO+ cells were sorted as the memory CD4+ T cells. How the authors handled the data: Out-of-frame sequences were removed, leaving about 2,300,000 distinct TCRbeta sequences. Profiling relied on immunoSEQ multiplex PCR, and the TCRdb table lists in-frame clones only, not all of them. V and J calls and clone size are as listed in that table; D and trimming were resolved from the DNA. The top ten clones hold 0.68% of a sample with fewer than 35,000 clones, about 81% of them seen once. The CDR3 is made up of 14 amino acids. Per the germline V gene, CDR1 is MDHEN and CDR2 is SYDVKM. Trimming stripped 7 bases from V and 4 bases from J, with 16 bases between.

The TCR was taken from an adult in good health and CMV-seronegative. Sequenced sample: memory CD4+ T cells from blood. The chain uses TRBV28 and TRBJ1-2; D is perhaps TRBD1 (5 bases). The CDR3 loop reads CASTPMGEGYGYTF. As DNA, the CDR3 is TGTGCCAGCACCCCCATGGGGGAGGGCTATGGCTACACCTTC.